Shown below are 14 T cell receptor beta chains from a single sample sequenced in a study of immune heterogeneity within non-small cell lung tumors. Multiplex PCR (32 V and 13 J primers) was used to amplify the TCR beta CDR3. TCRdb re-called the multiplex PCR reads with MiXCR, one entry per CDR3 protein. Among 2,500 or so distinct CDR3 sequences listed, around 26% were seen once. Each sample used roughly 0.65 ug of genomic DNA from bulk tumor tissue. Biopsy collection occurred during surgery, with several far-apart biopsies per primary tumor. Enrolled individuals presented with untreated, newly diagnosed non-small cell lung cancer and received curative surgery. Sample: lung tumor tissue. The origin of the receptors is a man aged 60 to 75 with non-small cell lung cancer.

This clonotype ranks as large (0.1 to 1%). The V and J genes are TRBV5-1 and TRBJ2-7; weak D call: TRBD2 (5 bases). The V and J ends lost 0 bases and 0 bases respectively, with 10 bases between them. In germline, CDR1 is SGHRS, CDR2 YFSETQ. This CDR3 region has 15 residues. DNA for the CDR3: TGCGCCAGCAGCTTGGCCGGGATAAGCTCCTACGAGCAGTACTTC. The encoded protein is CASSLAGISSYEQYF.

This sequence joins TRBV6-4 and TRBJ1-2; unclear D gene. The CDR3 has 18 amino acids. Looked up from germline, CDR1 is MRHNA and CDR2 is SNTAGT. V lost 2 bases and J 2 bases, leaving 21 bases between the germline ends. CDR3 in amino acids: CASSDRWPVGSRNYGYTF. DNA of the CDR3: TGTGCCAGCAGTGACAGGTGGCCGGTGGGGTCGAGGAACTATGGCTACACCTTC.

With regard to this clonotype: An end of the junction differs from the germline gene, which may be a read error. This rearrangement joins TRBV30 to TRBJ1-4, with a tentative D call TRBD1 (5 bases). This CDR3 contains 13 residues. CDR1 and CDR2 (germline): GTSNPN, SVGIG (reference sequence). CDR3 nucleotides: TGTGCCCAGGAAGGGGTATCGGGTGAAAAACTTTTTTTT. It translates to CAQEGVSGEKLFF. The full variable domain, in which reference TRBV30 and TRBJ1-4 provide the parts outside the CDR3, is SQTIHQWPATLVQPVGSPLSLECTVEGTSNPNLYWYRQAAGRGLQLLFYSVGIGQISSEVPQNLSASRPQDRQFILSSKKLLLSDSGFYLCAQEGVSGEKLFFGSGTQLSVL.

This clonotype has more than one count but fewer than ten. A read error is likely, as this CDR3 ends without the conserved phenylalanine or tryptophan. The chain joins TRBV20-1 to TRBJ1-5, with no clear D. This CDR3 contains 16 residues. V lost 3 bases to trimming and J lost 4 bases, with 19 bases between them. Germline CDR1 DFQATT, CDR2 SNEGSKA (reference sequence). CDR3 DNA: TGCAGTGCTAGGGTGCGAGGGAACCCGTTAAATCAGCCCCAGCATTTA. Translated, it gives CSARVRGNPLNQPQHL.

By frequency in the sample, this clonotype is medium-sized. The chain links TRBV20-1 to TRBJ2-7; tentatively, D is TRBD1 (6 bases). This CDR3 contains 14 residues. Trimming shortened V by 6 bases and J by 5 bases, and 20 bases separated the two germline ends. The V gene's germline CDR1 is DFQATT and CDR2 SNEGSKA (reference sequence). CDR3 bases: TGCAGTGCCCTAAACGATCAGGGGACGCACGAGCAGTACTTC. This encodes CSALNDQGTHEQYF.

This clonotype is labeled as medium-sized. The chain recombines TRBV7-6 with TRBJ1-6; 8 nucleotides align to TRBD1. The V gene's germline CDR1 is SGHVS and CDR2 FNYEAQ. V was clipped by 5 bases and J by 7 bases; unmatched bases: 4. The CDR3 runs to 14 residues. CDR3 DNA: TGTGCCAGCAGCATGGGACAGGAAAATTCACCCCTCCACTTT. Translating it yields CASSMGQENSPLHF.

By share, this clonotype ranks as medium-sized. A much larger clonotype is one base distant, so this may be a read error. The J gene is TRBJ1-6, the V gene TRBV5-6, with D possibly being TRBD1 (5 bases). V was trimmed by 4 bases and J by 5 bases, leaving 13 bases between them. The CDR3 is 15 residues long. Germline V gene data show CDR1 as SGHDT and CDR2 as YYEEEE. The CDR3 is CASSRTPRDNSPLHF. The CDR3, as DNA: TGTGCCAGCAGCCGGACACCGAGGGATAATTCACCCCTCCACTTT. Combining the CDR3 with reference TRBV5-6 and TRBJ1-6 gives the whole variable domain DAGVTQSPTHLIKTRGQQVTLRCSPKSGHDTVSWYQQALGQGPQFIFQYYEEEERQRGNFPDRFSGHQFPNYSSELNVNALLLGDSALYLCASSRTPRDNSPLHFGNGTRLTVT.

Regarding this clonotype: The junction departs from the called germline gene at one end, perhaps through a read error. This CDR3 reads CAISEEGVPYEQNF. The CDR3 DNA follows: TGTGCCATCAGTGAAGAGGGTGTTCCCTACGAGCAGAACTTC. V is TRBV10-3 and J is TRBJ2-7; a weak D match, TRBD2 (5 bases). From germline, CDR1 is ENHRY and CDR2 SYGVKD. This CDR3 is built from 14 residues.

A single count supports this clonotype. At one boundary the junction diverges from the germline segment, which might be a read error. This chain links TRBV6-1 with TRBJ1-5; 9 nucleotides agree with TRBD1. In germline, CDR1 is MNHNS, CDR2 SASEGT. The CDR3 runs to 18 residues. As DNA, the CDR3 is TGTGCCAGCAGGCCCTCCGGGACAGGGCTTTATAGCAATCAGCCCCAAGATTTT. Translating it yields CASRPSGTGLYSNQPQDF.

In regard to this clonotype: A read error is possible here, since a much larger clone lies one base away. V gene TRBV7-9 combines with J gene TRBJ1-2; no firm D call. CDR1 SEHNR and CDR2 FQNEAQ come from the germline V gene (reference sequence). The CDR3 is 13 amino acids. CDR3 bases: TGTGCCAACAGCTTAGGAGCAAGCTATGGCTACACCTTC. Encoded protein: CANSLGASYGYTF.

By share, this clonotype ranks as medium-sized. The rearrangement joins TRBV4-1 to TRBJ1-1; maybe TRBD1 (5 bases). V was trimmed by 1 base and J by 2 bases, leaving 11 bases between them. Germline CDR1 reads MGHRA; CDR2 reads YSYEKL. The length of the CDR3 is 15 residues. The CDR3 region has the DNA TGCGCCAGCAGCCAAGGGGGACCGTCAAACACTGAAGCTTTCTTT. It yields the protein CASSQGGPSNTEAFF.

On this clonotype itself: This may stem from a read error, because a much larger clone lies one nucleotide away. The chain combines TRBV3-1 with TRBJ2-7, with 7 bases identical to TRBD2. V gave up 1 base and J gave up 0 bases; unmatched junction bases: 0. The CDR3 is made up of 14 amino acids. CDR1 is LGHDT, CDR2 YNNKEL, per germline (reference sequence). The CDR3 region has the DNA TGTGCCAGCAGCCAAGCGGGAGGCTCCTACGAGCAGTACTTC. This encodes CASSQAGGSYEQYF.

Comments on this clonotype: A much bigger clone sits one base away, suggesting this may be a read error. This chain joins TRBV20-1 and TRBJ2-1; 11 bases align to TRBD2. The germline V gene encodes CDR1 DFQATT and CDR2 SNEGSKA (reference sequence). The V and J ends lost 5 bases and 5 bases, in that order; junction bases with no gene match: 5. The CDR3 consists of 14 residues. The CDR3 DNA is TGCAGTGCTTGGTCACTAGCGGGAGACAATGAGCAGTTCTTC. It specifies CSAWSLAGDNEQFF.

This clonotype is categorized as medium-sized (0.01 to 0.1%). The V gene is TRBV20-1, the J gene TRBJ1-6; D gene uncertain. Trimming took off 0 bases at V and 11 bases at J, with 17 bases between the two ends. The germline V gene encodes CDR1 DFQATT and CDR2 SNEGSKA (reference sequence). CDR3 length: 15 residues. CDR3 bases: TGCAGTGCTAGAGAAGTAGGCCCGGTCGGGACACCCCTCCACTTT. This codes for CSAREVGPVGTPLHF.